A single sample is the source of the 26 T cell receptor beta chains below, sequenced in a study of radiation and T cells in renal cell carcinoma. Produced via immunoSEQ multiplex PCR; TCRdb's table is partial and in-frame only. Altogether about 83,000 clones are present, around four fifths being singletons, with the ten largest covering 2.4%. Regarding time point: blood 4 weeks post-SBRT, at nephrectomy. The treatment: 15 Gy SBRT to primary tumor, nephrectomy 4 weeks later. Sequencing was performed on blood, taken from a patient whose treatment included radiotherapy and nephrectomy. These receptors all come from a woman in her sixties with renal cell carcinoma.

The rearrangement joins TRBV5-1 to TRBJ1-2, with D possibly being TRBD1 (5 bases). Trimming took off 9 bases at V and 4 bases at J, with 22 bases between the two ends. CDR3 size: 15 residues. CDR1 and CDR2 from the germline V gene are SGHRS and YFSETQ. CDR3 nucleotides: TGCGCCAACGCAGGGTGGGGGTACAGAATCTATGGCTACACCTTC. Translation gives CANAGWGYRIYGYTF.

V and J are TRBV6-1 and TRBJ2-3; TRBD1 aligns across 10 bases. V lost 5 bases to trimming and J lost 4 bases; unmatched junction nucleotides: 6. The CDR3 sequence is 15 residues long. CDR1 and CDR2 (germline): MNHNS, SASEGT. CDR3 nucleotides: TGTGCCAGCAGTCTCCGGGACAGGGGTCCAGATACGCAGTATTTT. Amino acids: CASSLRDRGPDTQYF.

The chain links TRBV5-1 to TRBJ1-2, with 7 bases identical to TRBD1. J lost 8 bases, V lost 4 bases, and 8 bases had no gene match. Germline V lookup: CDR1 SGHRS, CDR2 YFSETQ. The CDR3 covers 13 residues. CDR3 in amino acids: CASSTTGVEGYTF. In DNA form, the CDR3 reads TGCGCCAGCAGCACCACAGGGGTGGAAGGCTACACCTTC.

The V call is TRBV5-1, the J call TRBJ1-1, with D unclear. V was shortened by 0 bases and J by 7 bases, with 13 bases between the two germline ends. CDR1 SGHRS and CDR2 YFSETQ come from the germline V gene. The CDR3 totals 14 residues. CDR3 coding DNA: TGCGCCAGCAGCTTGGCGGAGGTTTGGAGTGAAGCTTTCTTT. It encodes CASSLAEVWSEAFF.

The V and J genes are TRBV9 and TRBJ2-3; D may match TRBD1 or TRBD2 (5 bases each). Germline lookup yields CDR1 SGDLS and CDR2 YYNGEE. CDR3 length: 15 amino acids. The V gene lost 2 bases and the J gene lost 2 bases, with 12 bases spanning the gap. In DNA form, the CDR3 reads TGTGCCAGCAGCGTGACGGGACGGAACACAGATACGCAGTATTTT. Amino acid sequence: CASSVTGRNTDTQYF.

V and J are TRBV6-6 and TRBJ1-5; D call uncertain. The germline V gene has CDR1 MNHNY and CDR2 SVGAGI (reference sequence). CDR3 length: 13 amino acids. V gave up 0 bases and J gave up 4 bases, with 4 bases separating them. Here the CDR3 reads CASSYSENQPQHF. In DNA form, the CDR3 reads TGTGCCAGCAGTTACTCCGAAAATCAGCCCCAGCATTTT.

The chain links TRBV27 to TRBJ2-7; 9 nucleotides agree with TRBD1. After removal of 3 bases from V and 6 bases from J, the junction contained 6 bases not matched to a gene. The germline V gene has CDR1 MNHEY and CDR2 SMNVEV (reference sequence). The CDR3 has 14 amino acids. CDR3 region: CASSFLGQGGEQYF. CDR3 nucleotides: TGTGCCAGCAGTTTTTTGGGACAGGGTGGCGAGCAGTACTTC.

V gene TRBV11-2 combines with J gene TRBJ2-1, with a tentative D call TRBD1 (5 bases). CDR3 length equals 19 residues. CDR1 and CDR2 (germline): SGHAT, FQNNGV. The V gene lost 0 bases and the J gene lost 3 bases, with 21 bases spanning the gap. The CDR3 DNA is TGTGCCAGCAGCTTAGAGGGGCGGAGCACCATACCCCTCTACAATGAGCAGTTCTTC. Its translation: CASSLEGRSTIPLYNEQFF.

The genes are TRBV6-1 and TRBJ1-4; weak D call: TRBD1 (5 bases). This CDR3 region has 15 residues. With 7 bases removed from V and 7 bases from J, the gap between germline ends came to 19 bases. The germline gives CDR1 MNHNS, CDR2 SASEGT. CDR3 residues: CASIFQPRGTEKLFF. The CDR3 nucleotides read TGTGCCAGCATCTTCCAACCGAGAGGGACTGAAAAACTGTTTTTT.

The gene calls are TRBV5-4 and TRBJ1-2, with D maybe TRBD1 (6 bases). Germline CDR1 and CDR2: SGHNT and YYREEE (reference sequence). V was cut by 4 bases and J by 2 bases, with 12 bases left in between. The CDR3 is 14 amino acids. This CDR3 reads CASSRTDSNYGYTF. As DNA, the CDR3 is TGTGCCAGCAGCCGCACGGACAGCAACTATGGCTACACCTTC.

This clone was observed a handful of times. The gene calls are TRBV19 and TRBJ2-7; TRBD1 agrees at 8 bases. The germline V gene encodes CDR1 LNHDA and CDR2 SQIVND (reference sequence). CDR3 length: 14 amino acids. With V trimmed by 5 bases and J by 8 bases, 11 bases remained unmatched. This CDR3 is CASSGTGSFRKQYF. Written as DNA, the CDR3 is TGTGCCAGTAGTGGGACAGGCAGTTTTAGAAAGCAGTACTTC. Full variable domain (missing parts from reference TRBV19 and TRBJ2-7): DGGITQSPKYLFRKEGQNVTLSCEQNLNHDAMYWYRQDPGQGLRLIYYSQIVNDFQKGDIAEGYSVSREKKESFPLTVTSAQKNPTAFYLCASSGTGSFRKQYFGPGTRLTVT.

In its sample, this clone was seen once. The genes are TRBV2 and TRBJ1-2; TRBD1 aligns across 7 bases. V shed 5 bases, J shed 5 bases, and the junction held 8 bases outside the gene matches. The CDR3 sequence is 14 residues long. The germline gives CDR1 SNHLY, CDR2 FYNNEI. The DNA of the CDR3 is TGTGCCAGCAGTCCCGGGACAGCGTCTTATGGCTACACCTTC. Encoded protein: CASSPGTASYGYTF.

The rearrangement joins TRBV5-8 to TRBJ1-4; D is undetermined. The CDR3 runs 12 residues. V shed 5 bases and J shed 13 bases, with 15 bases lying between them. Germline CDR1 reads SGHTS; CDR2 reads YDEGEE. Here the CDR3 DNA reads TGTGCCAGCAGTATGCGAAGAGTTATACTGTTTTTT. Its protein product is CASSMRRVILFF.

The rearrangement joins TRBV6-1 to TRBJ2-5; tentative D call: TRBD1 (6 bases). Gene TRBJ2-7 matches the end of the DNA better, so the J call may be wrong. This CDR3 spans 14 amino acids. Germline CDR1 and CDR2: MNHNS and SASEGT. The CDR3 here is CASSETGQIYEQYF. For the CDR3, the DNA is TGTGCCAGCAGTGAAACGGGACAAATCTACGAGCAGTACTTC.

The chain joins TRBV6-5 to TRBJ2-7; 10 nucleotides align to TRBD1. Germline V gives CDR1 MNHEY, CDR2 SVGAGI. The CDR3 is 15 amino acids. With V trimmed by 0 bases and J by 4 bases, 3 bases remained unmatched. As DNA, the CDR3 is TGTGCCAGCAGTTACTCGGGGACAGGGGTTTACGAGCAGTACTTC. Translating gives CASSYSGTGVYEQYF.

The CDR3 coding sequence is TGTGCCAGCAGCTTAGCGCTTCCACATCCGTTATTCACAGATACGCAGTATTTT. Its translation: CASSLALPHPLFTDTQYF. This chain uses TRBV7-2 with TRBJ2-3; D not resolved. The CDR3 totals 18 residues. V dropped 0 bases and J dropped 2 bases, with 18 bases sitting between them. From germline, CDR1 is SGHTA and CDR2 FQGNSA.

This chain connects TRBV11-2 to TRBJ1-5, with D hard to call. CDR3 length: 13 residues. Deletions cut 3 bases from V and 4 bases from J, with 7 bases between. Per germline, CDR1 SGHAT and CDR2 FQNNGV. DNA of the CDR3: TGTGCCAGCAGCTTGGCCCCAAATCAGCCCCAGCATTTT. Protein sequence: CASSLAPNQPQHF.

The V and J genes are TRBV6-5 and TRBJ1-1, with D perhaps matching TRBD1 (5 bases). The germline CDR1 and CDR2 sequences are MNHEY and SVGAGI. The CDR3 is made up of 15 amino acids. Trimming cost V 6 bases and J 1 base, with 15 bases left between them. In DNA form, the CDR3 reads TGTGCCAGCAGACTATCGACAGCTCAGAACACTGAAGCTTTCTTT. It yields the protein CASRLSTAQNTEAFF.

The chain recombines TRBV10-1 with TRBJ2-3; D unclear. Germline CDR1 is WNHNN and CDR2 is SYGVQD (reference sequence). CDR3 size: 13 residues. Between the trimmed V and J ends, which lost 5 bases and 8 bases, there was a span of 14 bases. For the CDR3, the DNA is TGCGCCAGCAGTCCGGGCCCTGTAGGTACGCAGTATTTT. Its translation: CASSPGPVGTQYF.

This clone has a handful of counts. The chain uses TRBV7-2 and TRBJ2-7; 7 bases are a match to TRBD1. Germline V gene lookup returns CDR1 SGHTA and CDR2 FQGNSA. After removal of 10 bases from V and 0 bases from J, the junction contained 9 bases not matched to a gene. This CDR3 has 14 amino acids. The CDR3 DNA follows: TGTGCCACCGAGGGGGCCTTAAACTCCTACGAGCAGTACTTC. Its protein is CATEGALNSYEQYF.

V is TRBV12-5 and J is TRBJ2-3; D gene uncertain. Germline V gives CDR1 LGHNT, CDR2 FRNRAP. V lost 2 bases and J 6 bases, leaving 9 bases between the germline ends. The CDR3 has 13 residues. CDR3 amino acids: CASGLRESDTQYF. DNA of the CDR3: TGTGCTAGTGGTTTGAGAGAATCGGATACGCAGTATTTT.

The chain has TRBV28 and TRBJ1-3; D may be TRBD1 (6 bases). This CDR3 region has 17 residues. Trimming took 4 bases from V and 0 from J, leaving 16 bases between them. The germline V gene has CDR1 MDHEN and CDR2 SYDVKM. CDR3: CASSSTPGDASGNTIYF. DNA of the CDR3: TGTGCCAGCAGTTCCACTCCAGGGGATGCCTCTGGAAACACCATATATTTT.

This rearrangement joins TRBV19 to TRBJ2-7; 10 bases fit TRBD2. Trimming took 3 bases from V and 5 from J; bases not matched to a gene: 7. Germline V lookup: CDR1 LNHDA, CDR2 SQIVND (reference sequence). The length of the CDR3 is 15 residues. The CDR3 DNA sequence: TGTGCCAGTAGTATGTCTAGCGGGAGTTACGACGAGCAGTACTTC. As protein: CASSMSSGSYDEQYF.

The chain employs TRBV7-3 and TRBJ2-1; 7 positions match TRBD1. V shed 1 base, J shed 2 bases, and the junction held 5 bases outside the gene matches. Germline V gene sequence: CDR1 SGHTA, CDR2 FQGTGA. There are 16 residues in the CDR3. In DNA, the CDR3 is TGTGCCAGCAGCTTAAATAGCAGGGGGACCTACAATGAGCAGTTCTTC. Its translation is CASSLNSRGTYNEQFF. Based on the CDR3 plus reference TRBV7-3 and TRBJ2-1, the full variable domain is GAGVSQTPSNKVTEKGKYVELRCDPISGHTALYWYRQSLGQGPEFLIYFQGTGAADDSGLPNDRFFAVRPEGSVSTLKIQRTERGDSAVYLCASSLNSRGTYNEQFFGPGTRLTVL.

This chain joins TRBV4-3 and TRBJ2-5; 10 nucleotides match TRBD2. J lost 5 bases, V lost 0 bases, and 9 bases had no gene match. There are 17 residues in the CDR3. Per the germline V gene, CDR1 is LGHNA and CDR2 is YSLEER. The CDR3 is CASSQDRAGGPTETQYF. Written as DNA, the CDR3 is TGCGCCAGCAGCCAAGATAGAGCGGGAGGGCCAACGGAGACCCAGTACTTC.

This chain uses TRBV11-3 with TRBJ2-3; no firm D call. V lost 3 bases, J lost 3 bases, and 7 bases lay in between. Germline assignment: CDR1 SGHNT and CDR2 YENEEA. The CDR3 has 13 residues. The CDR3 DNA reads TGTGCCAGCAGCTTGTGGGGTACAGATACGCAGTATTTT. Encoded protein: CASSLWGTDTQYF.